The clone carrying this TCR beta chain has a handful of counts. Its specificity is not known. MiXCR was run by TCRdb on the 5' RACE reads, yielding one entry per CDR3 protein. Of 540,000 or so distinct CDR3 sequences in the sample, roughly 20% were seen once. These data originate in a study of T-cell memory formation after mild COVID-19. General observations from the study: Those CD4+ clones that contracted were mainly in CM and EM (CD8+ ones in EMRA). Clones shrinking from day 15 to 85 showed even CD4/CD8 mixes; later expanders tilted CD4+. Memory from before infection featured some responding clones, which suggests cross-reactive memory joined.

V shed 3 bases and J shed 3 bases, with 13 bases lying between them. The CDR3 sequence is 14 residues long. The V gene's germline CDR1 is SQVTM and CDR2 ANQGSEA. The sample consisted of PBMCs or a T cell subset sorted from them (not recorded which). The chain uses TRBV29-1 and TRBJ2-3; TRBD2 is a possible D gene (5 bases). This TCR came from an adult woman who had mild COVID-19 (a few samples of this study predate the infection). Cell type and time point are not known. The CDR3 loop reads CSVEVGSGTDTQYF. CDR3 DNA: TGCAGCGTTGAGGTGGGGAGTGGAACAGATACGCAGTATTTT.